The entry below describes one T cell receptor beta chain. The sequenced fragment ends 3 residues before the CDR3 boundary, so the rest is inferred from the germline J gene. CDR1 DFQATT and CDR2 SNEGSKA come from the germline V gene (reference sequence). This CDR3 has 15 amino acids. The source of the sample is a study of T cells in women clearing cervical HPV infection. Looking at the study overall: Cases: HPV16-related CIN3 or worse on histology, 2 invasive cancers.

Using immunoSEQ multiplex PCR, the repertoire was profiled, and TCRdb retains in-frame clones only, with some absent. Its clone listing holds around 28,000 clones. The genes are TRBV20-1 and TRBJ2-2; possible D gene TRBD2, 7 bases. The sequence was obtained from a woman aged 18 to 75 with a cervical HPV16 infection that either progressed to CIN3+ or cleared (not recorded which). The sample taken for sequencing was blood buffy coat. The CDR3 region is CSAKRGGATNEKLFF. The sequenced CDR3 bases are TGCAGTGCAAAGAGAGGGGGGGCTACTAATGAAAAG.